This T cell receptor beta chain was captured by sequencing in a study of T cell repertoires in cytomegalovirus infection. Background on the study: CMV epitopes in the study were HLA-C-restricted (recently identified) and HLA-B-restricted (well studied).

MiXCR, applied by TCRdb to the reads, yields one record per CDR3 protein. The sample contains about 830,000 distinct CDR3 sequences, approximately 32% of which appear only once. This clonotype was found many times. The antigen is not known. The CDR3 contains 14 residues. Germline CDR1 and CDR2: MNHEY and SVGAGI. V gave up 0 bases and J gave up 1 base, with 6 bases separating them. This clonotype was obtained from a human donor in good health (CMV status not recorded). Some clones in this sample may be carry-over from other donors' samples. The V call is TRBV6-5, the J call TRBJ1-1; D might be TRBD1 (5 bases). The source material was cultured CD8+ T cells from PBMCs, sampled from culture after CMV antigen stimulation. CDR3 in amino acids: CASSYSRGNTEAFF. CDR3 bases: TGTGCCAGCAGTTACTCGAGGGGGAACACTGAAGCTTTCTTT.